This T cell receptor beta chain was documented in a study of technical replicates of blood from a handful of donors. The CDR3 is 14 amino acids. Germline CDR1 is SNHLY and CDR2 is FYNNEI. Trimming cost V 7 bases and J 4 bases; bases outside gene matches: 7. TCRdb keeps only in-frame clones here, not all; method: immunoSEQ multiplex PCR. The sample has 56,000 or so clones, 93% seen once. What was sequenced was PBMCs. The chain carries TRBV2 and TRBJ2-1; 7 nucleotides match TRBD2. The source is a human donor in good health. Some clones in this sample may be carry-over from other donors' samples. CDR3: CASTLSGPYNEQFF. CDR3 DNA sequence: TGTGCCAGCACCCTTAGCGGGCCATACAATGAGCAGTTCTTC.